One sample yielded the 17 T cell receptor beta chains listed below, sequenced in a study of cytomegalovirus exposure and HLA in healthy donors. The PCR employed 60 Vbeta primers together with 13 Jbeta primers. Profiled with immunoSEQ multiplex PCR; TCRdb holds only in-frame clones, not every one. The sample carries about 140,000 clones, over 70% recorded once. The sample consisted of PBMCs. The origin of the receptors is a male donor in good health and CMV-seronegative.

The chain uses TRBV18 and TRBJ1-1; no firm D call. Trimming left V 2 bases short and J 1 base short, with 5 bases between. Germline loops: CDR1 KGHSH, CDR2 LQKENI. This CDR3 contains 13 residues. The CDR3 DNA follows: TGTGCCAGCTCACCAGAGCCGAACACTGAAGCTTTCTTT. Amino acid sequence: CASSPEPNTEAFF.

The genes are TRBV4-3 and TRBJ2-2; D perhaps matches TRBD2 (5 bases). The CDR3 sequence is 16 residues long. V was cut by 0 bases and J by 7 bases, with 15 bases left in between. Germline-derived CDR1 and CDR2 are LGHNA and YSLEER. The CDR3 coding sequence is TGCGCCAGCAGCCAAGAAAGCGGCCACAGTATCGGGGAGCTGTTTTTT. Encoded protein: CASSQESGHSIGELFF.

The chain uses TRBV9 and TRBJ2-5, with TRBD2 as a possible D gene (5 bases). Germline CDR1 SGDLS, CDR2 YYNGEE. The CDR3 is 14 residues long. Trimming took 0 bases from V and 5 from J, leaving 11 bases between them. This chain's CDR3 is CASSVDGVWETQYF. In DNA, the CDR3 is TGTGCCAGCAGCGTAGACGGGGTTTGGGAGACCCAGTACTTC. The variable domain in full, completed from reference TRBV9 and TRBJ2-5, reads DSGVTQTPKHLITATGQRVTLRCSPRSGDLSVYWYQQSLDQGLQFLIQYYNGEERAKGNILERFSAQQFPDLHSELNLSSLELGDSALYFCASSVDGVWETQYFGPGTRLLVL.

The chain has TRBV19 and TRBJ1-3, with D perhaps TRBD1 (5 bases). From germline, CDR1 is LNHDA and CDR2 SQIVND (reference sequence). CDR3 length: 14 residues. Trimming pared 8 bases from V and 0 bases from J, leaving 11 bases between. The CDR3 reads CASGHGASGNTIYF. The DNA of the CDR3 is TGTGCCAGTGGACACGGCGCCTCTGGAAACACCATATATTTT.

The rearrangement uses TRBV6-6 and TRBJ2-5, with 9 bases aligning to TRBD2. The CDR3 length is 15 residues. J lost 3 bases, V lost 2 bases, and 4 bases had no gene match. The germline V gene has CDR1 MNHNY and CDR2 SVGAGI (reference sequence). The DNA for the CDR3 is TGTGCCAGCAGTTACCCCGGGACTAGCAAAGAGACCCAGTACTTC. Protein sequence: CASSYPGTSKETQYF.

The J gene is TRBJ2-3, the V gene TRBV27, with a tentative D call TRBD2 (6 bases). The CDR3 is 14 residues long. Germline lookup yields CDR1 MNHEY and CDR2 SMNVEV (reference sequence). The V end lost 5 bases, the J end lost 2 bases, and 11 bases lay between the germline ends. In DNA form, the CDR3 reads TGTGCCAGCAGTCCCCGCGGGACCACAGATACGCAGTATTTT. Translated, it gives CASSPRGTTDTQYF.

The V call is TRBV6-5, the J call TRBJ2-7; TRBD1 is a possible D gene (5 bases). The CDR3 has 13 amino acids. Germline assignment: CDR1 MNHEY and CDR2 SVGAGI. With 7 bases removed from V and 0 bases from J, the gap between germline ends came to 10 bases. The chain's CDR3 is CASTSTVSYEQYF. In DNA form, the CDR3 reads TGTGCCAGCACTTCGACAGTCTCCTACGAGCAGTACTTC.

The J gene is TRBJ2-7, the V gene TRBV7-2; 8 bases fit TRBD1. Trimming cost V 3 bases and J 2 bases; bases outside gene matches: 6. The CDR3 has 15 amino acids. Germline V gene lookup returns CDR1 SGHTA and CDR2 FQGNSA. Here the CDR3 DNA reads TGTGCCAGCAGCTTTCCGGGACAGGACCCCTACGAGCAGTACTTC. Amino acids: CASSFPGQDPYEQYF. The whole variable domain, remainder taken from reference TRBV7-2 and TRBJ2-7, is GAGVSQSPSNKVTEKGKDVELRCDPISGHTALYWYRQSLGQGLEFLIYFQGNSAPDKSGLPSDRFSAERTGGSVSTLTIQRTQQEDSAVYLCASSFPGQDPYEQYFGPGTRLTVT.

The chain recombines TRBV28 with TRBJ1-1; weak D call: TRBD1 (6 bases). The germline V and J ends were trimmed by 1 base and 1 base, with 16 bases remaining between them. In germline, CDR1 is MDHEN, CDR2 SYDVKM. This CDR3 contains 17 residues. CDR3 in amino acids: CASSLYGGGLRNTEAFF. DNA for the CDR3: TGTGCCAGCAGTTTATACGGGGGGGGCCTTAGGAACACTGAAGCTTTCTTT.

The CDR3 loop reads CASSSPIAGGPSSYEQYF. The CDR3 DNA sequence: TGTGCCAGCAGCTCTCCAATAGCGGGAGGGCCATCCAGCTACGAGCAGTACTTC. The chain is built from TRBV5-5 and TRBJ2-7, with 11 bases identical to TRBD2. Losses at the gene ends were 3 bases for V and 3 bases for J; bases not matched to a gene: 14. The CDR3 has 18 residues. Germline assignment: CDR1 SGHKS and CDR2 YYEKEE (reference sequence).

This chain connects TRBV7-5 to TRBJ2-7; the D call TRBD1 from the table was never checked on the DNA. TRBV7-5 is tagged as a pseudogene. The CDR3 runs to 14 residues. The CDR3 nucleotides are TGTGTCAGAAGCGGTTCGAGGGACAGCAACGAGCAGTACTTC. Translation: CVRSGSRDSNEQYF.

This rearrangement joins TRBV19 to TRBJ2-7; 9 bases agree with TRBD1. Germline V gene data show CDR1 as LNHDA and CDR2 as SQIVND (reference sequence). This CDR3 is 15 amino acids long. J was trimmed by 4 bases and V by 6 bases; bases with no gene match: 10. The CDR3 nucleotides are TGTGCCAGTAGCGTCACCGGGACAGGGAGGTACGAGCAGTACTTC. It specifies CASSVTGTGRYEQYF. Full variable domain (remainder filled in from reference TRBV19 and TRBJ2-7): DGGITQSPKYLFRKEGQNVTLSCEQNLNHDAMYWYRQDPGQGLRLIYYSQIVNDFQKGDIAEGYSVSREKKESFPLTVTSAQKNPTAFYLCASSVTGTGRYEQYFGPGTRLTVT.

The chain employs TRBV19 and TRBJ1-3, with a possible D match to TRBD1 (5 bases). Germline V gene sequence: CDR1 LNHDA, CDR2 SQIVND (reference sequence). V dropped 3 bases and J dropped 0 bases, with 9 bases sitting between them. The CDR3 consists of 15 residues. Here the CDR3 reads CASSMGLNSGNTIYF. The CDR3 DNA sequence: TGTGCCAGTAGTATGGGACTCAACTCTGGAAACACCATATATTTT.

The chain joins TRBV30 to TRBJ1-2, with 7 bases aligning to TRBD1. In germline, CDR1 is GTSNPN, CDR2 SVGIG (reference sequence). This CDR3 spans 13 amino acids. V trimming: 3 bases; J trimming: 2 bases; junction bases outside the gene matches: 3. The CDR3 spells CAWRGTANYGYTF. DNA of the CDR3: TGTGCCTGGAGGGGGACAGCCAACTATGGCTACACCTTC.

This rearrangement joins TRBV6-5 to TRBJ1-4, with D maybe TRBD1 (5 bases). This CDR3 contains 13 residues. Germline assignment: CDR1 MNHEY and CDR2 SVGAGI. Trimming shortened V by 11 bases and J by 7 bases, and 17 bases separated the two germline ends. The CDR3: CAVRKPQGEKLFF. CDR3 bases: TGTGCCGTCCGCAAACCCCAGGGTGAAAAACTGTTTTTT.

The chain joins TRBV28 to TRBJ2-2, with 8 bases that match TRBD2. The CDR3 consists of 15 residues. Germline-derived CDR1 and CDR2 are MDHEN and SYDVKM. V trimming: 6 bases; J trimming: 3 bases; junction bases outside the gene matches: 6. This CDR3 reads CASRRGERDTGELFF. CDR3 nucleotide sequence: TGTGCCAGCAGGCGGGGGGAGAGGGACACCGGGGAGCTGTTTTTT.

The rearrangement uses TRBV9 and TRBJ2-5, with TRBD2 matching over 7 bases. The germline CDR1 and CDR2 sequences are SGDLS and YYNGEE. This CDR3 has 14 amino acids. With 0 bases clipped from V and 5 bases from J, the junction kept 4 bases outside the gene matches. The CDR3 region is CASSVAGGSETQYF. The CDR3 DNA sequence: TGTGCCAGCAGCGTAGCGGGAGGATCCGAGACCCAGTACTTC.